This T cell receptor (beta chain) was retrieved from a study of Graves' ophthalmopathy and Graves' hyperthyroidism. V was trimmed by 3 bases and J by 4 bases, leaving 30 bases between them. Germline V CDR1 and CDR2: KGHSH, LQKENI. The CDR3 has 20 amino acids. This clonotype was counted between two and nine times. Absence of ophthalmopathy within 18 months of follow-up defined stable hyperthyroidism. Uncontrolled infections, pregnancy, lactation or other autoimmune diseases led to patient exclusion. Diagnosis was based on clinical symptoms, serum thyroxine, TRAb, thyroid ultrasound and orbital computed tomography. Investigators amplified TCR beta CDR3 regions from RNA transcripts. An initial RT-PCR round employing HTBI primers preceded a second-round multiplex PCR. TCRdb used MiXCR to reprocess the multiplex PCR reads, holding one entry per CDR3 protein. The sample records hundreds of thousands of distinct CDR3 sequences, under 25% being singletons.

The sequenced sample consisted of peripheral blood. The sequence was obtained from a young woman with stable Graves' hyperthyroidism. The chain carries TRBV18 and TRBJ2-5, with D perhaps matching TRBD1 (7 bases). The CDR3 spells CASSPIMTRWRGRRLETQYF. In nucleotides, the CDR3 is TGTGCCAGCTCACCCATCATGACCCGGTGGAGGGGGCGGAGGTTAGAGACCCAGTACTTC.